The 9 T cell receptor beta chains listed next were all sequenced from one sample in a study of siplizumab effects on memory and regulatory T cells. Data came from immunoSEQ multiplex PCR; TCRdb stores just in-frame clones and leaves some out. The table records 50,000 to 75,000 clones, approximately 97% of them present only once. The sequenced sample consisted of naive CD8+ T cells sorted from blood. These receptors came from a human donor in good health.

The chain employs TRBV30 and TRBJ2-5; D may be TRBD2 (6 bases). Germline-derived CDR1 and CDR2 are GTSNPN and SVGIG (reference sequence). Trimming removed 5 bases at V and 5 bases at J, with 15 bases between. This CDR3 region has 13 residues. CDR3 amino acids: CAWAAGSPETQYF. The DNA for the CDR3 is TGTGCCTGGGCCGCGGGGAGCCCGGAGACCCAGTACTTC.

V gene TRBV5-8 combines with J gene TRBJ1-1; D is unresolved. CDR1 is SGHTS and CDR2 is YDEGEE in the germline V gene. V was cut by 4 bases and J by 0 bases, with 10 bases left in between. The CDR3 loop spans 14 amino acids. The CDR3 DNA follows: TGTGCCAGCAGCCCGGCAGAGATGAACACTGAAGCTTTCTTT. This translates into CASSPAEMNTEAFF.

The chain couples TRBV4-1 to TRBJ2-2, with TRBD1 as a possible D gene (6 bases). V lost 0 bases to trimming and J lost 6 bases, with 17 bases between them. Per germline, CDR1 MGHRA and CDR2 YSYEKL. The CDR3 extends over 17 amino acids. In DNA form, the CDR3 reads TGCGCCAGCAGCCAAGATAGAGGCGACTCAGGGGCCGGGGAGCTGTTTTTT. This gives the protein CASSQDRGDSGAGELFF.

V usage is TRBV19 and J usage is TRBJ2-1; perhaps TRBD2 as D (6 bases). This CDR3 region has 14 residues. Germline CDR1 and CDR2: LNHDA and SQIVND (reference sequence). The germline V and J ends were trimmed by 8 bases and 0 bases, with 11 bases remaining between them. The CDR3 loop is CASRDSSSYNEQFF. Here the CDR3 DNA reads TGTGCCAGTCGGGACTCGAGCTCCTACAATGAGCAGTTCTTC.

The chain combines TRBV19 with TRBJ2-7; the D is unclear. The CDR3 length is 13 residues. Between the trimmed V and J ends, which lost 4 bases and 5 bases, there was a span of 12 bases. The germline V gene has CDR1 LNHDA and CDR2 SQIVND (reference sequence). In DNA form, the CDR3 reads TGTGCCAGTAGTAGGGCCCACTTAGACGAGCAGTACTTC. It codes for CASSRAHLDEQYF.

V is TRBV19 and J is TRBJ2-2; D is perhaps TRBD2 (7 bases). Germline V gene data show CDR1 as LNHDA and CDR2 as SQIVND (reference sequence). The V and J ends lost 7 bases and 1 base respectively, with 16 bases between them. The CDR3 runs 16 residues. The CDR3 region has the DNA TGTGCCAGTAATGATTGGGGGGGCGAGAACACCGGGGAGCTGTTTTTT. It codes for CASNDWGGENTGELFF.

V usage is TRBV30 and J usage is TRBJ1-5; 9 bases line up with TRBD1. Germline loops: CDR1 GTSNPN, CDR2 SVGIG (reference sequence). The trim removed 4 bases at V and 7 bases at J, leaving 8 bases unmatched. This CDR3 spans 14 amino acids. This CDR3 is CAWTPGQGKQPQHF. As DNA, the CDR3 is TGTGCCTGGACCCCGGGACAGGGTAAACAGCCCCAGCATTTT.

The rearrangement joins TRBV13 to TRBJ2-1; weak D call: TRBD1 (6 bases). This CDR3 spans 13 amino acids. Germline CDR1 and CDR2: PRHDT and FYEKMQ (reference sequence). The V gene lost 0 bases and the J gene lost 6 bases, with 6 bases spanning the gap. CDR3 DNA sequence: TGTGCCAGCAGCTTAGGACAGGGCAATGAGCAGTTCTTC. Protein product: CASSLGQGNEQFF.

The V and J genes are TRBV14 and TRBJ2-1; no clear D gene. Trimming removed 0 bases from V and 6 bases from J, with 9 bases in between. The germline CDR1 and CDR2 sequences are SGHDN and FVKESK. The CDR3 spans 14 residues. The CDR3 loop reads CASSQDWVGNEQFF. The CDR3 bases are TGTGCCAGCAGCCAAGATTGGGTGGGCAATGAGCAGTTCTTC. Full variable domain (rest looked up from reference TRBV14 and TRBJ2-1): EAGVTQFPSHSVIEKGQTVTLRCDPISGHDNLYWYRRVMGKEIKFLLHFVKESKQDESGMPNNRFLAERTGGTYSTLKVQPAELEDSGVYFCASSQDWVGNEQFFGPGTRLTVL.